The T cell receptor beta chain described here comes from a study of blood T cell repertoires in COVID-19. From germline, CDR1 is SGHRS and CDR2 YFSETQ. Losses at the gene ends were 0 bases for V and 6 bases for J; bases not matched to a gene: 7. This CDR3 spans 16 amino acids. Per the original methods: By means of reference gene primer amplification, nucleated cell counts were estimated. Some clones are missing from TCRdb's copy, which holds only in-frame ones; the method was immunoSEQ multiplex PCR. The V and J calls and the clone size are those of that table, but D and trimming were determined from the DNA. The sample has around 140,000 clones; around 86% are singletons. This clone was detected only once.

The V call is TRBV5-1, the J call TRBJ2-1; TRBD2 matches at 9 bases. The receptor was derived from a man older than 75 with acute or convalescent COVID-19. Sequencing input: peripheral blood. CDR3 nucleotides: TGCGCCAGCAGCTTGGTGGCGGGAGGGCAGGTCAATGAGCAGTTCTTC. Translation gives CASSLVAGGQVNEQFF. Variable domain in full (rest from reference TRBV5-1 and TRBJ2-1): KAGVTQTPRYLIKTRGQQVTLSCSPISGHRSVSWYQQTPGQGLQFLFEYFSETQRNKGNFPGRFSGRQFSNSRSEMNVSTLELGDSALYLCASSLVAGGQVNEQFFGPGTRLTVL.